The rows below give T cell receptor beta chains drawn from one sample of a study of T cell changes during pregnancy in multiple sclerosis. Method: immunoSEQ multiplex PCR; TCRdb's copy keeps in-frame clones and lacks some. The sample lists about 67,000 clones, 80% to 95% occurring once. The sequencing used peripheral blood, collected in the first trimester of pregnancy. The receptors stem from a female donor in good health, enrolled as a control in a pregnancy study. Each CDR3 is given with its conserved first and last residue. The order of the fields is D gene, V gene, J gene, clone size, CDR3 DNA, CDR3 protein. The D gene is left open where the match is weak. A row's size may be missing; if present it is once, few, many or a size class.

TRBD1	TRBV6-1	TRBJ2-7	NA	TGTGCCAGCAGACCCGGGACAGCTAAGAACGAGCAGTACTTC	CASRPGTAKNEQYF
TRBD1	TRBV7-6	TRBJ1-1	NA	TGTGCCAGCAGCGCGGGACAGGCAACTGAAGCTTTCTTT	CASSAGQATEAFF
TRBD1	TRBV5-6	TRBJ2-1	NA	TGTGCCAGCAGCTGGGGGACAGGGGCGACTCACAATGAGCAGTTCTTC	CASSWGTGATHNEQFF
TRBD1	TRBV27	TRBJ2-1	NA	TGTGCCAGCAGTTTTCCTTGGACAGGACCTCTTAATGAGCAGTTCTTC	CASSFPWTGPLNEQFF
NA	TRBV5-1	TRBJ2-7	NA	TGCGCCAGCAGCCCCAACAGGAGTCCCTACGAGCAGTACTTC	CASSPNRSPYEQYF
NA	TRBV2	TRBJ2-3	NA	TGTGCCAGCAAAACCCCGGCGGGACTCCCTGGTAGGGATACGCAGTATTTT	CASKTPAGLPGRDTQYF
TRBD2	TRBV28	TRBJ2-7	NA	TGTGCCAGCAGTACCGGACTAGCGGGACAATACGAGCAGTACTTC	CASSTGLAGQYEQYF
TRBD2	TRBV5-1	TRBJ2-5	NA	TGCGCCAGCAGCTTGGGCGGGAGAGGAGGCGAGACCCAGTACTTC	CASSLGGRGGETQYF
NA	TRBV13	TRBJ1-5	NA	TGTGCCAGCAGCTTGGGCCCCCCAGGTACAGGGCAGAGCCAGCCCCAGCATTTT	CASSLGPPGTGQSQPQHF
TRBD1	TRBV28	TRBJ1-1	few	TGTGCCAGCAGGGGACAGGGCTGGACTGAAGCTTTCTTT	CASRGQGWTEAFF
NA	TRBV10-3	TRBJ1-1	NA	TGTGCCATCAGGATCGGGACATCGAACACTGAAGCTTTCTTT	CAIRIGTSNTEAFF
NA	TRBV28	TRBJ2-2	NA	TGTGCCAGCAGTGACGGACGGACTTCGGACACCGGGGAGCTGTTTTTT	CASSDGRTSDTGELFF
NA	TRBV6-1	TRBJ1-1	NA	TGTGCCAGCAGTGAAGCTCAGGACTGGACTGAAGCTTTCTTT	CASSEAQDWTEAFF
NA	TRBV6-5	TRBJ2-5	NA	TGTGCCAGCAGTTACTGGGGGGGGCAGAGGAGAGAGACCCAGTACTTC	CASSYWGGQRRETQYF
TRBD2	TRBV5-1	TRBJ2-1	NA	TGCGCCAGCAGCGTCCTTAGCGGGAGCTCCTACAATGAGCAGTTCTTC	CASSVLSGSSYNEQFF
TRBD1	TRBV30	TRBJ2-2	NA	TGTGCCTGGGGGCAGGGGGCGCCGGGCACCGGGGAGCTGTTTTTT	CAWGQGAPGTGELFF
NA	TRBV5-6	TRBJ2-5	NA	TGTGCCAGCAGCTTGTGGGTACTAGCCGGGACCCAGTACTTC	CASSLWVLAGTQYF
TRBD2	TRBV29-1	TRBJ2-1	NA	TGCAGCGCCCTCAGGACTAGCGGGATCAATGAGCAGTTCTTC	CSALRTSGINEQFF
TRBD2	TRBV4-1	TRBJ2-1	NA	TGCGCCAGCAGCCTCCCCCGGACTAGCGGGAGGAGCTCCTACAATGAGCAGTTCTTC	CASSLPRTSGRSSYNEQFF
NA	TRBV30	TRBJ1-1	few	TGTGCCTGGAGGACGGGATCGGAGACTGAAGCTTTCTTT	CAWRTGSETEAFF
TRBD1	TRBV18	TRBJ2-7	NA	TGTGCCAGCTCATCCGGGACAGGGGGAAGAGAGCAGTACTTC	CASSSGTGGREQYF
TRBD1	TRBV7-2	TRBJ2-7	once	TGTGCCAGCAGCTTTACCGGGACAGCCAGCTCCTACGAGCAGTACTTC	CASSFTGTASSYEQYF
TRBD2	TRBV28	TRBJ2-3	NA	TGTGCCAGCAAAGCGGGAGGCACAGATACGCAGTATTTT	CASKAGGTDTQYF
TRBD1	TRBV27	TRBJ2-4	NA	TGTGCCAGCAGTATAAGGACAGGGCTGAACATTCAGTACTTC	CASSIRTGLNIQYF
TRBD1	TRBV10-3	TRBJ1-1	NA	TGTGCCATCAGTGCGACAGGGGGCGTGAAGGACACTGAAGCTTTCTTT	CAISATGGVKDTEAFF
NA	TRBV28	TRBJ2-5	once	TGTGCCAGCACCTTACAGGGTGAAGAGACCCAGTACTTC	CASTLQGEETQYF
NA	TRBV20-1	TRBJ2-5	NA	TGCAGTGCTAGAACGGGGAAGACCCAGTACTTC	CSARTGKTQYF
TRBD2	TRBV28	TRBJ2-2	once	TGTGCCAGCAGTTTATTGGGGGGGAGTCGGACCGGGGAGCTGTTTTTT	CASSLLGGSRTGELFF
NA	TRBV20-1	TRBJ1-2	NA	TGCAGTGCGCGCGGACAGGGCTACACCTTC	CSARGQGYTF
NA	TRBV5-5	TRBJ1-1	NA	TGTGCCAGCAGCTACCTTCGGGGCGGGGCCATGAACACTGAAGCTTTCTTT	CASSYLRGGAMNTEAFF
NA	TRBV6-6	TRBJ2-1	NA	TGTGCCAGCAGCCAAAGCGAACACTCCTACAATGAGCAGTTCTTC	CASSQSEHSYNEQFF
TRBD2	TRBV5-1	TRBJ2-3	NA	TGCGCCAGCAGCCCTGGGACTAGCGGATACACAGATACGCAGTATTTT	CASSPGTSGYTDTQYF
TRBD1	TRBV4-1	TRBJ2-2	NA	TGCGCCAGCAGCCGGGACAGGGTTGCCGGGGAGCTGTTTTTT	CASSRDRVAGELFF
NA	TRBV5-4	TRBJ1-1	NA	TGTGCCAGCAGCTTGTCCGTAGTGAACACTGAAGCTTTCTTT	CASSLSVVNTEAFF
TRBD1	TRBV9	TRBJ2-5	NA	TGTGCCAGCAGCGTAGCGGCAGGGGGCTGGGAGACCCAGTACTTC	CASSVAAGGWETQYF
NA	TRBV4-1	TRBJ1-2	NA	TGCGCCAGCAGCCAAGTCCACAGCAACCTCTATGGCTACACCTTC	CASSQVHSNLYGYTF
NA	TRBV18	TRBJ1-3	NA	TGTGCCAGCTCACCAGGGGCTTCTACTGGAAACACCATATATTTT	CASSPGASTGNTIYF
NA	TRBV27	TRBJ1-2	NA	TGTGCCAGCAGTTTGGGTACAGCTGGGTATGGCTACACCTTC	CASSLGTAGYGYTF
TRBD1	TRBV6-1	TRBJ1-1	NA	TGTGCCAGCAGTCTCAGACAGGGCATGAACACTGAAGCTTTCTTT	CASSLRQGMNTEAFF
TRBD2	TRBV27	TRBJ2-2	NA	TGTGCCAGCAGTTTCGGCGGGAGGGCCTCGGCCGGGGAGCTGTTTTTT	CASSFGGRASAGELFF
TRBD1	TRBV10-3	TRBJ1-3	NA	TGTGCCATCAGTGAAGAGGACAGGGGGCGTAGAAACACCATATATTTT	CAISEEDRGRRNTIYF
TRBD2	TRBV9	TRBJ2-2	NA	TGTGCCAGCAGCGCCCAGAGCCGACTAGCTGGGAGTGGCACCGGGGAGCTGTTTTTT	CASSAQSRLAGSGTGELFF
TRBD1	TRBV5-4	TRBJ1-4	NA	TGTGCCAGCAGCTCTAGGACCCTTTGGGGACAGACTAATGAAAAACTGTTTTTT	CASSSRTLWGQTNEKLFF
TRBD1	TRBV6-4	TRBJ2-1	NA	TGTGCCAGCAGCCCCGGGACAGGGGTAAATGAGCAGTTCTTC	CASSPGTGVNEQFF
NA	TRBV4-1	TRBJ2-7	NA	TGCGCCAGCAGCCAAGATCAAGCAGGCTACGAGCAGTACTTC	CASSQDQAGYEQYF
TRBD1	TRBV27	TRBJ1-1	NA	TGTGCCAGCAGCCTCGGACAGGACACTGAAGCTTTCTTT	CASSLGQDTEAFF
TRBD2	TRBV4-1	TRBJ2-7	NA	TGCGCCAGCAGCTCCGGGACTAGCCTTTACGAGCAGTACTTC	CASSSGTSLYEQYF
NA	TRBV4-1	TRBJ2-5	NA	TGCGCCAGCAGCCAAGGGACAGTCCAAGAGACCCAGTACTTC	CASSQGTVQETQYF
TRBD2	TRBV7-2	TRBJ2-7	NA	TGTGCCAGCAGCTCGCTCGGGAGGGCCGGGGAGCAGTACTTC	CASSSLGRAGEQYF
TRBD1	TRBV9	TRBJ2-2	NA	TGTGCCAGCAGCGGAGGACAGGGGAACACCGGGGAGCTGTTTTTT	CASSGGQGNTGELFF
NA	TRBV6-5	TRBJ1-3	NA	TGTGCCAGCAGTCGCACAGGTTCCTCTGGAAACACCATATATTTT	CASSRTGSSGNTIYF
NA	TRBV5-6	TRBJ1-5	NA	TGTGCCAGCAGCTTGGGACAGATGAATCAGCCCCAGCATTTT	CASSLGQMNQPQHF
TRBD1	TRBV7-8	TRBJ2-5	NA	TGTGCCAGCAGCCCTACAGGGGGCACCGGGGAAGAGACCCAGTACTTC	CASSPTGGTGEETQYF
NA	TRBV7-9	TRBJ1-2	NA	TGTGCCAGCAGCTTCGGGGACTCTGGCTACACCTTC	CASSFGDSGYTF
TRBD2	TRBV18	TRBJ2-3	NA	TGTGCCAGCTCACCACAGCGGCCAGGACTAGCGGGAATACCAGATACGCAGTATTTT	CASSPQRPGLAGIPDTQYF
NA	TRBV18	TRBJ2-7	NA	TGTGCCAGCTCACCACTGAGCTACGAGCAGTACTTC	CASSPLSYEQYF
TRBD1	TRBV25-1	TRBJ2-5	NA	TGTGCCAGCAGTGGGGACAGGGCAGAGACCCAGTACTTC	CASSGDRAETQYF
TRBD1	TRBV19	TRBJ1-5	few	TGTGCCAGTAGGAATACAGGGGGAAACACTCAGCCCCAGCATTTT	CASRNTGGNTQPQHF
TRBD1	TRBV28	TRBJ1-2	NA	TGTGCCAGCAGTTCGGGACAGGGCTATGGCTACACCTTC	CASSSGQGYGYTF